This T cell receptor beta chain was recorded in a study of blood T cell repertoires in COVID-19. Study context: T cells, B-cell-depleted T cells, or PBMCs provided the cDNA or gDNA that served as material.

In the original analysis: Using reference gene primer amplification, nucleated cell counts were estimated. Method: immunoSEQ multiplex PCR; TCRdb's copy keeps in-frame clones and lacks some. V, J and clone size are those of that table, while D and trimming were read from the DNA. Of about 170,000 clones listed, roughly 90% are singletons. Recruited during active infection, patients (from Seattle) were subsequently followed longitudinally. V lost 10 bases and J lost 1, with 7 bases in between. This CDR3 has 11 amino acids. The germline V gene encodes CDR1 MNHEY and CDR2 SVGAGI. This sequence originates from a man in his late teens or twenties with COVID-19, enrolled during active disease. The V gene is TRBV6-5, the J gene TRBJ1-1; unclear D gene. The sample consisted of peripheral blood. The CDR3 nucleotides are TGTGCCACCTATCGGAACACTGAAGCTTTCTTT. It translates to CATYRNTEAFF.